The 22 T cell receptor beta chains in this list originate from one sample, sequenced in a study of T-cell reconstitution after alpha-beta-depleted transplantation in children. Unique molecular identifiers were used in preparing the TCRbeta library. TCRdb used MiXCR to reprocess the PCR reads, holding one entry per CDR3 protein. Of 600,000 to 700,000 distinct CDR3 sequences in the sample, 13% were seen once. Sample: PBMCs, taken before TCRalphabeta/CD19-depleted stem cell transplant. These receptors came from a girl aged 2-10 years with congenital amegakaryocytic thrombocytopenia, due to receive a stem cell transplant.

This clonotype was detected ten times or more. The chain links TRBV11-2 to TRBJ2-7; 9 bases are shared with TRBD1. Germline assignment: CDR1 SGHAT and CDR2 FQNNGV. V was clipped by 6 bases and J by 0 bases; unmatched bases: 9. CDR3 length: 16 amino acids. CDR3 in amino acids: CASSQGTGFPSYEQYF. CDR3 coding DNA: TGTGCCAGCAGTCAAGGGACAGGGTTCCCCTCCTACGAGCAGTACTTC.

Worth noting for this clonotype: This may stem from a read error, because a much larger clone lies one nucleotide away. For the CDR3, the DNA is TGCGCCAGCAATGAGGGAGGGGGCACAGATACGCATTATTTT. Residues: CASNEGGGTDTHYF. The gene calls are TRBV5-1 and TRBJ2-3; D tentatively fits TRBD1 or TRBD2 (7 bases each). This CDR3 region has 14 residues. Germline-derived CDR1 and CDR2 are SGHRS and YFSETQ.

This clonotype was detected only a few times. The chain recombines TRBV3-1 with TRBJ2-4; unclear D gene. CDR1 is LGHDT and CDR2 is YNNKEL in the germline V gene (reference sequence). With 0 bases removed from V and 13 bases from J, the gap between germline ends came to 13 bases. There are 13 residues in the CDR3. The CDR3 coding sequence is TGTGCCAGCAGCCAAGATCGGGCGCTTTTGCAGTACTTC. Protein product: CASSQDRALLQYF.

This clonotype was detected many times. This sequence joins TRBV5-6 and TRBJ1-3; D is unclear. This CDR3 has 15 residues. Trimming shortened V by 0 bases and J by 0 bases, and 7 bases separated the two germline ends. CDR1 is SGHDT and CDR2 is YYEEEE in the germline V gene. The chain's CDR3 is CASSLATVSGNTIYF. For the CDR3, the DNA is TGTGCCAGCAGCTTGGCCACGGTCTCTGGAAACACCATATATTTT.

This rearrangement joins TRBV20-1 to TRBJ1-2; D not resolved. Trimming stripped 7 bases from V and 4 bases from J, with 13 bases between. The CDR3 covers 12 residues. CDR1 and CDR2 (germline): DFQATT, SNEGSKA (reference sequence). The CDR3 is CSGGEITYGYTF. CDR3 nucleotides: TGCAGTGGCGGCGAAATCACCTATGGCTACACCTTC.

This clonotype has at least ten counts. The rearrangement joins TRBV5-1 to TRBJ2-7; 8 nucleotides align to TRBD1. The CDR3 consists of 15 residues. With 4 bases clipped from V and 4 bases from J, the junction kept 10 bases outside the gene matches. Germline CDR1 is SGHRS and CDR2 is YFSETQ. CDR3 amino acids: CASSLDFGQGYEQYF. The CDR3 nucleotides read TGCGCCAGCAGCCTAGATTTCGGACAGGGATACGAGCAGTACTTC.

This clonotype has ten or more counts. J is TRBJ2-7 and V is TRBV5-1; D is uncertain. The CDR3 is 12 residues long. Per the germline V gene, CDR1 is SGHRS and CDR2 is YFSETQ. The V and J ends lost 0 bases and 11 bases respectively, with 12 bases between them. CDR3 bases: TGCGCCAGCAGCTTGGCCGGCCCCAATAAGTACTTC. The encoded protein is CASSLAGPNKYF.

This clonotype came up many times. V is TRBV5-1 and J is TRBJ1-1; D remains unclear. V shed 0 bases and J shed 7 bases, with 19 bases lying between them. Per germline, CDR1 SGHRS and CDR2 YFSETQ. The CDR3 length is 16 residues. The CDR3 spells CASSLVRPFEHGEAFF. The CDR3 region has the DNA TGCGCCAGCAGCTTGGTCAGACCATTTGAACATGGTGAAGCTTTCTTT.

The J gene is TRBJ2-7, the V gene TRBV5-5; D remains ambiguous. Trimming took 0 bases from V and 6 from J, leaving 13 bases between them. Germline CDR1 and CDR2: SGHKS and YYEKEE (reference sequence). The CDR3 has 14 amino acids. Here the CDR3 DNA reads TGTGCCAGCAGCTTGGAAAGAACAGACATCGAGCAGTACTTC. It encodes CASSLERTDIEQYF.

This chain uses TRBV20-1 with TRBJ2-1; D is possibly TRBD1 (6 bases). The CDR3 spans 15 residues. V lost 7 bases and J 5 bases, leaving 21 bases between the germline ends. From germline, CDR1 is DFQATT and CDR2 SNEGSKA (reference sequence). CDR3 DNA: TGCAGTGTCCCAGGCTGGGCAGGGGACCACAATGAGCAGTTCTTC. It specifies CSVPGWAGDHNEQFF.

This clonotype was recorded many times. The V and J genes are TRBV11-2 and TRBJ2-5; 11 nucleotides align to TRBD2. The CDR3 runs 16 residues. Germline V CDR1 and CDR2: SGHAT, FQNNGV. Unmatched junction bases numbered 10, after V lost 5 bases and J lost 5 bases. The CDR3 DNA is TGTGCCAGCAGCCCCCGGACTAGCGGGTTAGAGGAGACCCAGTACTTC. Amino acid sequence: CASSPRTSGLEETQYF.

This clonotype was observed a few times. The chain has TRBV29-1 and TRBJ2-3; 10 positions match TRBD2. CDR3 length: 16 amino acids. V lost 4 bases, J lost 1 base, and 8 bases stayed unmatched. CDR1 SQVTM and CDR2 ANQGSEA come from the germline V gene. CDR3: CSVAVAGGGGTDTQYF. Here the CDR3 DNA reads TGCAGCGTTGCGGTAGCGGGAGGAGGGGGCACAGATACGCAGTATTTT.

This clonotype was observed many times. This sequence joins TRBV20-1 and TRBJ2-7; no definite D call. CDR1 is DFQATT and CDR2 is SNEGSKA in the germline V gene (reference sequence). The V and J ends lost 3 bases and 2 bases respectively, with 11 bases between them. The CDR3 runs 13 residues. The chain's CDR3 is CSARSRLAYEQYF. CDR3 sequence (DNA): TGCAGTGCTAGGTCGAGGCTTGCCTACGAGCAGTACTTC.

The table lists this clonotype with many counts. The chain has TRBV20-1 and TRBJ1-5; no definite D call. Looked up from germline, CDR1 is DFQATT and CDR2 is SNEGSKA (reference sequence). Trimming took 0 bases from V and 5 from J, leaving 11 bases between them. The CDR3 covers 14 residues. CDR3 DNA sequence: TGCAGTGCTAGAGATGCCCGGGAGGATCAGCCCCAGCATTTT. This gives the protein CSARDAREDQPQHF.

This clonotype was counted many times. V usage is TRBV7-2 and J usage is TRBJ2-1; 9 bases line up with TRBD2. Germline V CDR1 and CDR2: SGHTA, FQGNSA. The CDR3 spans 15 residues. V dropped 2 bases and J dropped 8; count of bases not matched to a gene: 7. CDR3 DNA sequence: TGTGCCAGCAGCTTAAGTAGCGGGGGTGGGGATGAGCAGTTCTTC. Residues: CASSLSSGGGDEQFF.

This chain links TRBV27 with TRBJ2-5; D might be TRBD2 (6 bases). Germline loops: CDR1 MNHEY, CDR2 SMNVEV (reference sequence). This CDR3 has 14 amino acids. Trimming pared 8 bases from V and 7 bases from J, leaving 20 bases between. The CDR3, as DNA: TGTGCCAGCGGATACGACAATCAGGGAGGGACCCAGTACTTC. This gives the protein CASGYDNQGGTQYF.

The gene calls are TRBV5-1 and TRBJ2-7; TRBD2 might be the D (5 bases). Deletions cut 0 bases from V and 7 bases from J, with 20 bases between. Germline lookup yields CDR1 SGHRS and CDR2 YFSETQ. There are 16 residues in the CDR3. CDR3 in amino acids: CASSLVVQASGNEQYF. DNA of the CDR3: TGCGCCAGCAGCTTGGTCGTCCAGGCGAGCGGTAATGAGCAGTACTTC.

This chain joins TRBV10-3 and TRBJ1-4, with D perhaps matching TRBD1 (6 bases). Between the trimmed V and J ends, which lost 1 base and 7 bases, there was a span of 19 bases. The CDR3 has 17 amino acids. CDR1 is ENHRY and CDR2 is SYGVKD in the germline V gene. This chain's CDR3 is CAISEFSSGGGGEKLFF. The DNA of the CDR3 is TGTGCCATCAGTGAGTTTTCGTCGGGGGGCGGAGGTGAAAAACTGTTTTTT.

This clonotype occurred a few times. The rearrangement joins TRBV5-1 to TRBJ1-3; D is uncertain. The CDR3 has 13 amino acids. Germline assignment: CDR1 SGHRS and CDR2 YFSETQ. The germline V and J ends were trimmed by 3 bases and 1 base, with 5 bases remaining between them. The CDR3 sequence: CASSWESGNTIYF. In DNA, the CDR3 is TGCGCCAGCAGCTGGGAGTCTGGAAACACCATATATTTT.

This clonotype was counted between two and nine times. The chain links TRBV30 to TRBJ1-5, with TRBD1 as a possible D gene (5 bases). Germline CDR1 reads GTSNPN; CDR2 reads SVGIG (reference sequence). Trimming took off 3 bases at V and 0 bases at J, with 12 bases between the two ends. The length of the CDR3 is 15 residues. CDR3 amino acids: CAWRFRDYSNQPQHF. In DNA, the CDR3 is TGTGCCTGGAGATTCCGGGACTATAGCAATCAGCCCCAGCATTTT.

This clonotype showed up many times. The genes are TRBV14 and TRBJ2-1; 11 nucleotides line up with TRBD2. The CDR3 sequence is 17 residues long. Germline-derived CDR1 and CDR2 are SGHDN and FVKESK. V lost 4 bases, J lost 2 bases, and 7 bases stayed unmatched. The CDR3 here is CASSPLAGGNTYNEQFF. The CDR3 region has the DNA TGTGCCAGCAGCCCGTTAGCGGGAGGGAACACCTACAATGAGCAGTTCTTC.

The J gene is TRBJ1-2, the V gene TRBV20-1; 11 bases align to TRBD1. CDR3 length: 15 residues. Trimming at V came to 3 bases and at J to 2 bases, leaving 5 bases not matched to a gene. Germline V gives CDR1 DFQATT, CDR2 SNEGSKA (reference sequence). CDR3 residues: CSARGRTGGNYGYTF. DNA of the CDR3: TGCAGTGCTAGGGGACGGACAGGGGGCAACTATGGCTACACCTTC.